The 31 T cell receptor beta chains listed next were all sequenced from one sample in a study of blood T cell repertoires in COVID-19. Clones were sequenced by immunoSEQ multiplex PCR, and TCRdb holds only the in-frame ones, with some missing. The profile shows under 300,000 clones, around 89% of them singletons. The source material was PBMCs or T cells enriched from blood (not recorded which). Receptor source: a man aged 35-49 years who had recovered from COVID-19.

This chain connects TRBV7-3 to TRBJ2-1, with 7 nucleotides matching TRBD1. The CDR3 sequence is 14 residues long. The germline V gene encodes CDR1 SGHTA and CDR2 FQGTGA. V was pared by 5 bases and J by 4 bases, with 5 bases of the junction left unmatched. The CDR3 region has the DNA TGTGCCAGCAGCCCAACAGGGGCGTACAATGAGCAGTTCTTC. It specifies CASSPTGAYNEQFF.

J is TRBJ2-5 and V is TRBV5-6; maybe TRBD2 (6 bases). Germline loops: CDR1 SGHDT, CDR2 YYEEEE. V was trimmed by 2 bases and J by 2 bases, leaving 16 bases between them. CDR3 length: 16 amino acids. The CDR3 spells CASSFLTGEVQETQYF. The CDR3, as DNA: TGTGCCAGCAGCTTCTTGACGGGGGAAGTTCAAGAGACCCAGTACTTC.

This chain joins TRBV27 and TRBJ2-6, with 8 bases lining up with TRBD1. The V gene end was trimmed by 5 bases and the J gene end by 3 bases; junction bases not matched to a gene: 6. The CDR3 is 16 residues long. Germline CDR1 MNHEY, CDR2 SMNVEV (reference sequence). The CDR3 DNA reads TGTGCCAGCAGTAGACAGGGGCGAGGTGGGGCCAACGTCCTGACTTTC. Residues: CASSRQGRGGANVLTF.

The sample holds one count of this clone. This chain links TRBV4-2 with TRBJ1-3, with 11 bases aligning to TRBD1. The CDR3 spans 15 residues. After removal of 6 bases from V and 2 bases from J, the junction contained 3 bases not matched to a gene. The V gene's germline CDR1 is LGHNA and CDR2 YNFKEQ. The CDR3: CASRRDRGAGNTIYF. The CDR3 nucleotides are TGTGCCAGCAGAAGGGACAGGGGGGCTGGAAACACCATATATTTT.

For the CDR3, the DNA is TGTGCCAGCAGCTATAAGTCAAGCGGGGGCGGGGATACGCAGTATTTT. Its protein product is CASSYKSSGGGDTQYF. This chain uses TRBV7-9 with TRBJ2-3, with TRBD2 matching 8 bases. CDR1 is SEHNR, CDR2 FQNEAQ, per germline (reference sequence). This CDR3 contains 16 residues. Losses at the gene ends were 4 bases for V and 6 bases for J; bases not matched to a gene: 12.

The chain combines TRBV6-2 or TRBV6-3 with TRBJ2-7; 7 bases align to TRBD2. Germline V CDR1 and CDR2: MNHEY, SVGEGT. V lost 2 bases and J lost 3; bases outside the gene matches: 7. The CDR3 loop spans 15 amino acids. CDR3 bases: TGTGCCAGCAGTTACCGGGCGGGGGAGCTCTACGAGCAGTACTTC. Its protein is CASSYRAGELYEQYF.

V and J are TRBV9 and TRBJ2-1, with TRBD2 matching 9 bases. V shed 0 bases and J 6 bases; nucleotides not matched to a gene: 7. Germline V CDR1 and CDR2: SGDLS, YYNGEE. The CDR3 length is 16 residues. The CDR3: CASSVVGRGGPNEQFF. DNA of the CDR3: TGTGCCAGCAGCGTAGTAGGGCGGGGGGGCCCCAATGAGCAGTTCTTC.

The J gene is TRBJ1-2, the V gene TRBV20-1, with D possibly matching TRBD1 (5 bases). The CDR3 covers 14 residues. Between the trimmed V and J ends, which lost 3 bases and 0 bases, there was a span of 11 bases. The germline V gene has CDR1 DFQATT and CDR2 SNEGSKA (reference sequence). CDR3 loop: CSASTAGTNYGYTF. The CDR3, as DNA: TGCAGTGCTAGTACGGCAGGGACTAACTATGGCTACACCTTC.

The chain uses TRBV29-1 and TRBJ2-2; 9 nucleotides agree with TRBD1. This CDR3 spans 14 amino acids. Germline CDR1 SQVTM, CDR2 ANQGSEA. The ends lost 3 bases at V and 6 bases at J; junction bases unmatched: 5. CDR3 region: CSVEEQGAAGELFF. Written as DNA, the CDR3 is TGCAGCGTTGAGGAACAGGGGGCCGCCGGGGAGCTGTTTTTT.

This CDR3 is CAWSSGPNQPQHF. CDR3 DNA sequence: TGTGCCTGGAGCTCAGGGCCCAATCAGCCCCAGCATTTT. The V gene is TRBV30, the J gene TRBJ1-5, with D tentatively TRBD1 (5 bases). The CDR3 contains 13 residues. Trimming took 3 bases from V and 3 from J, leaving 9 bases between them. The germline CDR1 and CDR2 sequences are GTSNPN and SVGIG (reference sequence).

The genes are TRBV18 and TRBJ2-2; tentatively, D is TRBD1 (5 bases). The CDR3 contains 16 residues. Germline loops: CDR1 KGHSH, CDR2 LQKENI. V gave up 1 base and J gave up 5 bases, with 14 bases separating them. CDR3: CASSPRVGAGTGELFF. The CDR3 coding sequence is TGTGCCAGCTCACCACGCGTAGGGGCTGGAACCGGGGAGCTGTTTTTT.

The rearrangement uses TRBV7-9 and TRBJ1-2, with 8 bases fitting TRBD1. J gave up 5 bases and V 0 bases, and 14 bases lay outside the gene matches. The CDR3 extends over 18 amino acids. Per germline, CDR1 SEHNR and CDR2 FQNEAQ (reference sequence). CDR3 sequence reads: CASSLAPVDDRGNYGYTF. CDR3 nucleotides: TGTGCCAGCAGCTTAGCCCCCGTGGATGACAGGGGTAATTATGGCTACACCTTC.

The chain employs TRBV7-3 and TRBJ2-7, with D perhaps TRBD1 (6 bases). The CDR3 consists of 14 residues. The V gene lost 3 bases and the J gene lost 4 bases, with 13 bases spanning the gap. Germline lookup yields CDR1 SGHTA and CDR2 FQGTGA. This CDR3 is CASSFKAGDYEQYF. CDR3 DNA sequence: TGTGCCAGCAGCTTTAAGGCAGGGGATTACGAGCAGTACTTC.

The V call is TRBV7-2, the J call TRBJ1-3; 12 nucleotides align to TRBD1. Per germline, CDR1 SGHTA and CDR2 FQGNSA. V lost 6 bases and J lost 3; bases outside the gene matches: 3. There are 15 residues in the CDR3. The CDR3 DNA sequence: TGTGCCAGCAGGCGGGACAGGGGGCATGGAAACACCATATATTTT. Its translation is CASRRDRGHGNTIYF.

This chain connects TRBV7-8 to TRBJ2-1; TRBD2 is a possible D gene (6 bases). The CDR3 has 15 amino acids. Germline CDR1 reads SGHVS; CDR2 reads FQNEAQ. Trimming took 1 base from V and 10 from J, leaving 17 bases between them. The DNA for the CDR3 is TGTGCCAGCAGCTTAGAAAGGATATGGGGGAGGGAGCAGTTCTTC. It is translated as CASSLERIWGREQFF.

The rearrangement links TRBV28 to TRBJ2-7; maybe TRBD2 (6 bases). V was pared by 4 bases and J by 3 bases, with 16 bases between. The CDR3 loop spans 15 amino acids. Germline CDR1 reads MDHEN; CDR2 reads SYDVKM. The CDR3: CASSSTGLGGYEQYF. Written as DNA, the CDR3 is TGTGCCAGCAGTTCGACTGGGCTGGGGGGCTACGAGCAGTACTTC.

Only a few counts were recorded for this clone. V and J are TRBV12-3 or TRBV12-4 and TRBJ1-3; no reliable D call. The CDR3 sequence is 13 residues long. V lost 6 bases and J 4 bases, leaving 10 bases between the germline ends. For the CDR3, the DNA is TGTGCCAGCAGCGTCCTACAGGGAAACACCATATATTTT. Protein: CASSVLQGNTIYF.

Worth noting for this clone: One end of the junction fails to match germline, which may point to a read error. The chain carries TRBV12-3 or TRBV12-4 and TRBJ1-2, with D uncertain. The CDR3 is 12 residues long. The CDR3 region is CASSFLLGRDYF. For the CDR3, the DNA is TGTGCCAGCAGTTTTCTATTGGGGAGGGATTACTTC.

This sequence joins TRBV29-1 and TRBJ2-1; TRBD2 matches 7 bases. The CDR3 consists of 10 residues. J was trimmed by 9 bases and V by 6 bases; bases with no gene match: 2. Germline V lookup: CDR1 SQVTM, CDR2 ANQGSEA. CDR3 DNA: TGCAGCGTCCGGGGGGTTGAGCAGTTCTTC. Translated, it gives CSVRGVEQFF.

CDR3 coding DNA: TGCGCCAGGGACAGGCCCTCCTACGAGCAGTACTTC. It codes for CARDRPSYEQYF. The chain is built from TRBV5-1 and TRBJ2-7, with TRBD1 identical over 7 bases. The ends lost 8 bases at V and 0 bases at J; junction bases unmatched: 2. CDR1 and CDR2 from the germline V gene are SGHRS and YFSETQ. The CDR3 spans 12 residues.

The genes are TRBV29-1 and TRBJ2-1, with TRBD1 matching over 7 bases. J gave up 7 bases and V 7 bases, and 4 bases lay outside the gene matches. Germline V gene lookup returns CDR1 SQVTM and CDR2 ANQGSEA. The CDR3 is 11 residues long. The CDR3 nucleotides are TGCAGCGCGGAGACAGGGAATGAGCAGTTCTTC. Its protein is CSAETGNEQFF.

This clone was counted a few times. The J gene is TRBJ1-4, the V gene TRBV4-3, with 11 bases matching TRBD1. Germline-derived CDR1 and CDR2 are LGHNA and YSLEER. The CDR3 extends over 17 amino acids. Trimming took 0 bases from V and 6 from J; bases not matched to a gene: 6. This CDR3 is CASSQDVDRGQDEKLFF. For the CDR3, the DNA is TGCGCCAGCAGCCAAGATGTGGACAGGGGGCAGGATGAAAAACTGTTTTTT.

This chain links TRBV19 with TRBJ2-1; 7 positions agree with TRBD2. V lost 4 bases and J lost 6; bases outside the gene matches: 9. The CDR3 length is 15 residues. Germline CDR1 reads LNHDA; CDR2 reads SQIVND (reference sequence). The CDR3 loop reads CASSRAGVSVNEQFF. The CDR3 region has the DNA TGTGCCAGTAGTAGGGCGGGAGTAAGCGTCAATGAGCAGTTCTTC.

The chain joins TRBV11-3 to TRBJ2-5; TRBD1 agrees at 10 bases. Germline trimming cut 5 bases from V and 0 bases from J; bases unmatched to any gene: 9. The CDR3 contains 17 residues. CDR1 SGHNT and CDR2 YENEEA come from the germline V gene. The CDR3 DNA follows: TGTGCCAGCAGCCCCCTGGACGGGACAGGGGACCAAGAGACCCAGTACTTC. This gives the protein CASSPLDGTGDQETQYF.

V usage is TRBV13 and J usage is TRBJ2-3; D ambiguous. V was pared by 5 bases and J by 6 bases, with 12 bases between. CDR3 length: 13 residues. Germline CDR1 reads PRHDT; CDR2 reads FYEKMQ (reference sequence). In DNA form, the CDR3 reads TGTGCCAGCAGCCCTCCGGCTAGGGATACGCAGTATTTT. This codes for CASSPPARDTQYF.

This clone was recorded once. The rearrangement uses TRBV3-1 (or the pseudogene TRBV3-2) and TRBJ2-3; tentative D call: TRBD2 (6 bases). CDR1 and CDR2 (germline): LGHDT, YNNKEL (reference sequence). This CDR3 contains 16 residues. With 0 bases removed from V and 0 bases from J, the gap between germline ends came to 10 bases. CDR3 nucleotide sequence: TGTGCCAGCAGCCAAGAAGTCGCGGGGAGCACAGATACGCAGTATTTT. Translating it yields CASSQEVAGSTDTQYF.

This clone was observed many times. V gene TRBV30 combines with J gene TRBJ1-6, with 7 bases lining up with TRBD1. Trimming at V came to 3 bases and at J to 5 bases, leaving 7 bases not matched to a gene. CDR3 length: 15 amino acids. Germline V lookup: CDR1 GTSNPN, CDR2 SVGIG (reference sequence). The CDR3 coding sequence is TGTGCCTGGAGGGGGTCAACAGGGGATAATTCACCCCTCCACTTT. As protein: CAWRGSTGDNSPLHF.

This clone was detected once. The rearrangement links TRBV10-3 to TRBJ2-1; perhaps TRBD2 as D (5 bases). Germline V gene sequence: CDR1 ENHRY, CDR2 SYGVKD. CDR3 size: 13 residues. The V and J ends lost 10 bases and 8 bases respectively, with 18 bases between them. The CDR3 reads CATEGPIGDEQFF. Here the CDR3 DNA reads TGTGCCACCGAGGGTCCGATCGGGGATGAGCAGTTCTTC.

The chain carries TRBV5-1 and TRBJ2-2; D remains ambiguous. The germline V gene encodes CDR1 SGHRS and CDR2 YFSETQ. V lost 2 bases, J lost 3 bases, and 14 bases lay in between. This CDR3 comprises 16 residues. CDR3 loop: CASSFRGPEDTGELFF. DNA for the CDR3: TGCGCCAGCAGCTTTAGAGGCCCGGAAGACACCGGGGAGCTGTTTTTT.

The rearrangement links TRBV11-2 to TRBJ2-1, with 12 bases that match TRBD2. V dropped 5 bases and J dropped 6; count of bases not matched to a gene: 5. This CDR3 spans 15 amino acids. Germline V CDR1 and CDR2: SGHAT, FQNNGV. The CDR3 DNA reads TGTGCCAGCAGCCCCGGACTAGCGGGGCCCAATGAGCAGTTCTTC. Protein sequence: CASSPGLAGPNEQFF.

J is TRBJ1-6 and V is TRBV27, with D unresolved. Germline V gives CDR1 MNHEY, CDR2 SMNVEV (reference sequence). V was shortened by 4 bases and J by 2 bases, with 3 bases between the two germline ends. The CDR3 has 13 amino acids. This CDR3 is CASSSAYNSPLHF. The CDR3 bases are TGTGCCAGCAGTTCGGCCTATAATTCACCCCTCCACTTT.